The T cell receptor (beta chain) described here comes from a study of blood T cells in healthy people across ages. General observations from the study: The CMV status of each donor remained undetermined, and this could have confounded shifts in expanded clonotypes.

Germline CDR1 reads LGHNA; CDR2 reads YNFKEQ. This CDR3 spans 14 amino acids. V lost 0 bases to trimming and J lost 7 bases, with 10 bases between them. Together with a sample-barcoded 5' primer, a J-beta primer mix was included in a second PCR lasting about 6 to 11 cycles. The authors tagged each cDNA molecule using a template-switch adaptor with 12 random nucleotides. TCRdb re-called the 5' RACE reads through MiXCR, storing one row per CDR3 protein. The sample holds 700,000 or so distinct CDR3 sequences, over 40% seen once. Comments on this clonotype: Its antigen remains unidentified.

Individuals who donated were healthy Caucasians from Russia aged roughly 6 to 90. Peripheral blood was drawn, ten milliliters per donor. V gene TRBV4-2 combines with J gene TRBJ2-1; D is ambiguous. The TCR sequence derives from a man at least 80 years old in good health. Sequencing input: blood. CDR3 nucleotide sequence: TGTGCCAGCAGCCAAGAGAGTTTTGGGAATGAGCAGTTCTTC. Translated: CASSQESFGNEQFF.